These 3 T cell receptor beta chains came from one sample sequenced in a study of blood T cell repertoires in COVID-19. Measured with immunoSEQ multiplex PCR; TCRdb has only the in-frame clones, and not every one. This repertoire shows some 150,000 clones, 70% to 90% found once; its top ten account for more than 1%. Sequences were obtained from peripheral blood. These receptors originate from a man aged 35 to 55 with acute or convalescent COVID-19.

The chain combines TRBV11-2 with TRBJ1-1; D possibly corresponds to TRBD1 (5 bases). Germline lookup yields CDR1 SGHAT and CDR2 FQNNGV. This CDR3 is 15 amino acids long. The V and J ends lost 4 bases and 4 bases respectively, with 16 bases between them. The CDR3 loop is CASSSRTRVGTEAFF. The CDR3 nucleotides are TGTGCCAGCAGCTCGAGGACAAGGGTAGGCACTGAAGCTTTCTTT.

This rearrangement joins TRBV5-5 to TRBJ1-1, with D possibly being TRBD1 (6 bases). Trimming cost V 6 bases and J 3 bases, with 15 bases left between them. The V gene's germline CDR1 is SGHKS and CDR2 YYEKEE (reference sequence). This CDR3 contains 14 residues. The CDR3, as DNA: TGTGCCAGCATAGTGGACAGACAATACACTGAAGCTTTCTTT. This translates into CASIVDRQYTEAFF.

The J gene is TRBJ1-3, the V gene TRBV15; unclear D gene. This CDR3 has 15 amino acids. V was shortened by 0 bases and J by 2 bases, with 8 bases between the two germline ends. Germline loops: CDR1 LNHNV, CDR2 YYDKDF (reference sequence). In nucleotides, the CDR3 is TGTGCCACCAGCAGAGAGGTTTCGGCTGGAAACACCATATATTTT. Translation: CATSREVSAGNTIYF. The whole variable domain, remainder taken from reference TRBV15 and TRBJ1-3, is DAMVIQNPRYQVTQFGKPVTLSCSQTLNHNVMYWYQQKSSQAPKLLFHYYDKDFNNEADTPDNFQSRRPNTSFCFLDIRSPGLGDTAMYLCATSREVSAGNTIYFGEGSWLTVV.